A selection of T cell receptor beta chains follows, all from one sample in a study of shared clonotypes between healthy human individuals. Clones were sequenced by immunoSEQ multiplex PCR, and TCRdb holds only the in-frame ones, with some missing. Of about 2 million clones in the sample, about 95% were seen once. The sample was naive CD8+ T cells sorted from blood. Receptors were obtained from a young man in good health. Each CDR3 is given with its conserved first and last residue. A D gene is named only where the DNA matches it firmly. Some rows mark clone size as missing; the rest say once, few, many or name a class of expanded clone.

d_gene | j_gene | abundance | len | v_gene | CDR3aa | CDR3nt
. | TRBJ1-4 | . | 18 | TRBV28 | CASSPLNSWDTGSEKLFF | TGTGCCAGCAGTCCATTAAACTCGTGGGACACTGGGTCTGAAAAACTGTTTTTT
TRBD1 | TRBJ2-1 | . | 14 | TRBV19 | CASSIGTGWNEQFF | TGTGCCAGTAGTATTGGGACAGGGTGGAATGAGCAGTTCTTC
TRBD2 | TRBJ2-3 | . | 18 | TRBV4-3 | CASSPRTSGGSWADTQYF | TGCGCCAGCAGCCCTAGGACCAGTGGCGGGAGTTGGGCAGATACGCAGTATTTT
TRBD2 | TRBJ2-7 | . | 18 | TRBV5-4 | CASSQVASSSGGTYEQYF | TGTGCCAGCAGCCAAGTTGCATCGAGTAGCGGGGGAACCTACGAGCAGTACTTC
. | TRBJ1-1 | . | 14 | TRBV7-3 | CASSLKAVNTEAFF | TGTGCCAGCAGCTTAAAGGCCGTGAACACTGAAGCTTTCTTT
. | TRBJ1-5 | . | 16 | TRBV7-2 | CASSPHPRSSNQPQHF | TGTGCCAGCAGCCCTCATCCGCGTAGTAGCAATCAGCCCCAGCATTTT
TRBD1 | TRBJ2-7 | . | 15 | TRBV7-8 | CASSLAGQGPLGQYF | TGTGCCAGCAGCTTAGCGGGACAGGGGCCCCTGGGGCAGTACTTC
. | TRBJ2-7 | . | 15 | TRBV7-6 | CASSLGSSPLYEQYF | TGTGCCAGCAGCCTAGGGTCGTCCCCGTTATACGAGCAGTACTTC
TRBD2 | TRBJ2-3 | . | 17 | TRBV7-6 | CASSKELAGGPTDTQYF | TGTGCCAGCAGCAAAGAACTAGCGGGAGGACCCACAGATACGCAGTATTTT
TRBD2 | TRBJ2-7 | . | 17 | TRBV18 | CASQSPGLAGGPHEQYF | TGTGCCAGCCAGTCCCCCGGACTAGCGGGAGGGCCCCACGAGCAGTACTTC
. | TRBJ1-5 | . | 18 | TRBV15 | CATSREHGSLYSNQPQHF | TGTGCCACCAGCAGAGAACATGGCAGCCTTTATAGCAATCAGCCCCAGCATTTT
. | TRBJ2-3 | few | 17 | TRBV27 | CASSPGPGTTSTDTQYF | TGTGCCAGCAGCCCAGGTCCAGGGACAACTAGCACAGATACGCAGTATTTT
. | TRBJ2-1 | . | 15 | TRBV19 | CASSSPGTPYNEQFF | TGTGCCAGTAGTAGCCCGGGGACACCCTACAATGAGCAGTTCTTC
. | TRBJ1-1 | . | 14 | TRBV19 | CASSVPGAVTEAFF | TGTGCCAGTAGTGTCCCGGGAGCGGTTACTGAAGCTTTCTTT
. | TRBJ2-7 | . | 16 | TRBV15 | CATSRDSGWSGVEQYF | TGTGCCACCAGCAGAGATAGTGGCTGGTCGGGGGTTGAGCAGTACTTC
TRBD2 | TRBJ2-5 | . | 16 | TRBV6-5 | CASSYGTSGPQETQYF | TGTGCCAGCAGTTACGGGACTAGCGGCCCTCAAGAGACCCAGTACTTC
. | TRBJ2-2 | . | 13 | TRBV7-8 | CASSLDFSGELFF | TGTGCCAGCAGCTTGGATTTCTCCGGGGAGCTGTTTTTT
. | TRBJ1-1 | . | 14 | TRBV6-5 | CASSRAGQNTEAFF | TGTGCCAGCAGTCGCGCGGGGCAGAACACTGAAGCTTTCTTT
. | TRBJ2-5 | . | 15 | TRBV19 | CATRNGQMYQETQYF | TGTGCCACGAGAAATGGACAGATGTACCAAGAGACCCAGTACTTC
TRBD1 | TRBJ1-1 | . | 15 | TRBV5-1 | CASSSGTDFNTEAFF | TGCGCCAGCAGCTCAGGGACAGATTTTAACACTGAAGCTTTCTTT
TRBD2 | TRBJ2-7 | . | 15 | TRBV11-2 | CASSLGLAASYEQYF | TGTGCCAGCAGCTTAGGGCTAGCGGCCTCCTACGAGCAGTACTTC
. | TRBJ2-4 | . | 14 | TRBV15 | CATSRDRGSDIQYF | TGTGCCACCAGCAGAGATAGGGGGTCTGACATTCAGTACTTC
. | TRBJ2-5 | . | 13 | TRBV4-3 | CASSEDSEETQYF | TGCGCCAGCAGCGAGGACAGCGAAGAGACCCAGTACTTC
TRBD1 | TRBJ2-7 | . | 13 | TRBV10-2 | CASSEEGGTEQYF | TGCGCCAGCAGTGAGGAAGGGGGCACCGAGCAGTACTTC
. | TRBJ2-7 | . | 15 | TRBV6-1 | CASTLLTGGGYEQYF | TGTGCCAGCACCCTTCTTACAGGGGGAGGGTACGAGCAGTACTTC
TRBD1 | TRBJ2-5 | . | 14 | TRBV9 | CASSVEGGGETQYF | TGTGCCAGCAGCGTAGAAGGGGGCGGAGAGACCCAGTACTTC
TRBD2 | TRBJ2-1 | . | 15 | TRBV4-1 | CASSHPSGSRDEQFF | TGCGCCAGCAGCCATCCTAGCGGGAGTCGGGATGAGCAGTTCTTC
. | TRBJ1-1 | . | 15 | TRBV5-1 | CASSLARGASTEAFF | TGCGCCAGCAGCTTGGCCAGGGGCGCGAGTACTGAAGCTTTCTTT